Sequencing of this TCR beta chain was carried out in a study of T cells after yellow fever vaccination. Only a few counts were recorded for this clonotype. TCRdb processed the 5' RACE reads anew with MiXCR; each CDR3 protein has one entry. Seen here are just under 600,000 distinct CDR3 sequences, about 13% observed once, and the top ten hold about 14%. Looked up from germline, CDR1 is SGHTA and CDR2 is FQGNSA. The ends were cut back, 2 bases at V and 1 base at J, with 15 bases in the middle. The CDR3 spans 17 residues. Here the sequenced sample was PBMCs, taken on the day of the yellow fever booster vaccination. The rearrangement joins TRBV7-2 to TRBJ1-5; tentative D call: TRBD1 (6 bases). The receptor was derived from a man aged 25-45 years who received the YFV17D yellow fever vaccine. CDR3 sequence: CASSLMSAGQSNQPQHF. DNA of the CDR3: TGTGCCAGCAGCTTAATGTCAGCCGGACAGAGCAATCAGCCCCAGCATTTT.